This T cell receptor beta chain was captured in a study of blood T cell repertoires in COVID-19. The overall study: Both acute and convalescent COVID-19 samples were obtained from the United States, Italy and Spain.

Original methodology: It was from reference gene primer amplification that nucleated cell counts were estimated. Profiling relied on immunoSEQ multiplex PCR, and the TCRdb table lists in-frame clones only, not all of them. That table gives V, J and clone size, and the DNA gave D and trimming. This sample has roughly 250,000 clones, with 70% to 90% found just once. The CDR3 is made up of 16 amino acids. The V gene's germline CDR1 is SGHKS and CDR2 YYEKEE (reference sequence). Trimming shortened V by 0 bases and J by 1 base, and 12 bases separated the two germline ends. The sample was peripheral blood. This clonotype originated in a woman aged 40 to 55 who had recovered from COVID-19. V and J are TRBV5-5 and TRBJ2-3; weak D call: TRBD1 (6 bases). This CDR3 reads CASSLGWGPGTDTQYF. As DNA, the CDR3 is TGTGCCAGCAGCTTGGGTTGGGGGCCGGGCACAGATACGCAGTATTTT. The full variable domain, its missing parts supplied by reference TRBV5-5 and TRBJ2-3, is DAGVTQSPTHLIKTRGQQVTLRCSPISGHKSVSWYQQVLGQGPQFIFQYYEKEERGRGNFPDRFSARQFPNYSSELNVNALLLGDSALYLCASSLGWGPGTDTQYFGPGTRLTVL.